This T cell receptor beta chain was recorded in a study of identical twins. Overall study results and limits: Fewer insertions characterized abundant cord blood beta clonotypes, whereas memory repertoires showed none.

After template switching added a universal primer site, the resulting cDNA carried unique molecular identifiers. TCRdb fed the 5' RACE reads into MiXCR, producing one record per CDR3 protein. The sample contains 250,000 to 350,000 distinct CDR3 sequences, roughly 8.6% of which appear only once. Everyone who gave samples was a healthy Caucasian. V lost 2 bases and J lost 4; bases outside the gene matches: 7. The CDR3 runs to 16 residues. Germline V gives CDR1 ENHRY, CDR2 SYGVKD. This clonotype has a count of ten or more. What it binds is not known. This sample also belongs to another study, concerning yellow fever vaccine responses in identical twins.

This sequence was found in a woman between 18 and 29 years old in good health. Sample: memory (CD45RO+) T cells sorted from blood. The chain links TRBV10-3 to TRBJ1-2, with 10 nucleotides matching TRBD1. Here the CDR3 DNA reads TGTGCCATCAGTGAGACCGGGACAGGGGATTTCTATGGCTACACCTTC. Protein sequence: CAISETGTGDFYGYTF.